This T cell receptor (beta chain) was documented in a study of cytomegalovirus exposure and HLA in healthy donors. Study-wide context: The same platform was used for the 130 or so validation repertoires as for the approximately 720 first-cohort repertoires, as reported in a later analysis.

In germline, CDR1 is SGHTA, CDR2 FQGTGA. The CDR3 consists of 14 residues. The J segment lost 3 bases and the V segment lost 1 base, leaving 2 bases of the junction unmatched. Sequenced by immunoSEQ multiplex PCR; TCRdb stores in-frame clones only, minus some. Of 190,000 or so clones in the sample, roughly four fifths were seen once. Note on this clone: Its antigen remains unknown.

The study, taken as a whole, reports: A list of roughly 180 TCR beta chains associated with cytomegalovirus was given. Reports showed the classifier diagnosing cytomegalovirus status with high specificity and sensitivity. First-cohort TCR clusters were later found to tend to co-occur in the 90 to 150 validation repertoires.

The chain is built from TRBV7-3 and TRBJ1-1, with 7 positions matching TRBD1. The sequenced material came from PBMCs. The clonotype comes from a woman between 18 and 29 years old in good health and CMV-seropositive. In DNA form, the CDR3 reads TGTGCCAGCAGCTTAAGGGGACAGTACACTGAAGCTTTCTTT. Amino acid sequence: CASSLRGQYTEAFF.